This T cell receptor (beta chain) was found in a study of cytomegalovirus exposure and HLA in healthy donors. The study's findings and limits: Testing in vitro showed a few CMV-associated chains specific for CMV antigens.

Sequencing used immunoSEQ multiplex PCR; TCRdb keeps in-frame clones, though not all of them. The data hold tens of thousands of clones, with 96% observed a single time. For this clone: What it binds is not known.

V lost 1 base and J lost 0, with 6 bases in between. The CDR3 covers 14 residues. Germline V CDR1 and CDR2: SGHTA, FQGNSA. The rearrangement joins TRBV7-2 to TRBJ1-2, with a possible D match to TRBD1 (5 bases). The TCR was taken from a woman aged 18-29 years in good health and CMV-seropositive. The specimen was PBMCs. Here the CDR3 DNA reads TGTGCCAGCAGCTTAGGGGGCCCTAACTATGGCTACACCTTC. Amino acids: CASSLGGPNYGYTF.